A selection of T cell receptor beta chains follows, all from one sample in a study of blood T cells in healthy people across ages. TCRdb itself ran the 5' RACE reads through MiXCR, one entry per CDR3 protein. Counted here are 600,000 to 800,000 distinct CDR3 sequences, more than 45% occurring once; the ten biggest clones make up approximately 15%. Material for sequencing was blood. The receptor source for this set is an elderly woman in good health. CDR3s include the opening cysteine and the closing phenylalanine or tryptophan. Each record gives: CDR3 protein, CDR3 DNA, CDR3 length, D gene, clone size, J gene, V gene. D genes are given only for firm matches. Size is omitted from some rows. Given values are once, few, many or a class for expanded clones.

CSVEGTGKGNTEAFF	TGCAGCGTTGAAGGGACAGGGAAGGGGAACACTGAAGCTTTCTTT	15	TRBD1	.	TRBJ1-1	TRBV29-1
CSARDELGLTYNKQFF	TGCAGTGCTAGAGATGAATTGGGACTGACATACAATAAGCAGTTCTTC	16	.	.	TRBJ2-1	TRBV20-1
CASSLDRGRPYEQYF	TGTGCCAGCAGCTTAGATCGCGGGAGGCCCTACGAGCAGTACTTC	15	TRBD2	few	TRBJ2-7	TRBV11-2
CSADRGTQSNQPQHF	TGCAGTGCTGACCGTGGGACACAAAGCAATCAGCCCCAGCATTTT	15	.	.	TRBJ1-5	TRBV20-1
CASSLQSRGTDTQYF	TGCGCCAGCAGCTTGCAGTCCCGAGGCACAGATACGCAGTATTTT	15	.	many	TRBJ2-3	TRBV5-1
CASSYSKAGGVGEQYF	TGTGCCAGCAGTTACTCGAAGGCGGGAGGGGTAGGCGAGCAGTACTTC	16	TRBD2	.	TRBJ2-7	TRBV6-5
CASSYSIDTQYF	TGTGCCAGCAGTTACTCGATAGATACGCAGTATTTT	12	.	many	TRBJ2-3	TRBV6-6
CASKLGGDKAPNSYEQYF	TGCGCCAGCAAGTTAGGGGGGGATAAAGCACCAAACTCCTACGAGCAGTACTTC	18	.	.	TRBJ2-7	TRBV6-5
CASSRRVGQIYYGYTF	TGTGCCAGCAGCCGCCGGGTGGGACAGATATACTATGGCTACACCTTC	16	TRBD1	.	TRBJ1-2	TRBV12-3/TRBV12-4
CSVVSALTDTQYF	TGCAGCGTTGTTAGCGCTCTCACAGATACGCAGTATTTT	13	.	.	TRBJ2-3	TRBV29-1
CASSPTGSASTDTQYF	TGTGCCAGCAGCCCGACTGGCAGTGCTAGCACAGATACGCAGTATTTT	16	.	many	TRBJ2-3	TRBV7-9
CASRGLGSYEQYF	TGCGCCAGCAGAGGACTAGGCTCCTACGAGCAGTACTTC	13	TRBD2	.	TRBJ2-7	TRBV5-1
CSVAVSQETQYF	TGCAGCGTTGCGGTCAGTCAAGAGACCCAGTACTTC	12	.	.	TRBJ2-5	TRBV29-1
CASSLLWADTQYF	TGTGCCAGCAGTTTATTGTGGGCAGATACGCAGTATTTT	13	.	.	TRBJ2-3	TRBV12-3/TRBV12-4
CASSVRAGTDYNEQFF	TGTGCCAGCAGTGTACGTGCTGGGACAGACTACAATGAGCAGTTCTTC	16	TRBD1	many	TRBJ2-1	TRBV2
CSERQGGDNEQFF	TGCAGCGAAAGACAGGGAGGCGACAATGAGCAGTTCTTC	13	.	.	TRBJ2-1	TRBV29-1
CASSFEAGYEQFF	TGTGCCAGCAGCTTCGAAGCAGGCTATGAGCAGTTCTTC	13	.	.	TRBJ2-1	TRBV7-9
CASSYSQRGDQETQYF	TGTGCCAGCAGTTACTCCCAGCGGGGGGACCAAGAGACCCAGTACTTC	16	TRBD2	.	TRBJ2-5	TRBV6-6
CASSLGTIYNEQFF	TGCGCCAGCAGCTTGGGGACTATCTACAATGAGCAGTTCTTC	14	.	.	TRBJ2-1	TRBV5-1
CASSLWDPRDNEQYF	TGTGCCAGCAGTTTATGGGACCCGCGGGACAATGAGCAGTACTTC	15	.	.	TRBJ2-5	TRBV27
CASSPPGQGSGELFF	TGCGCCAGCAGCCCACCGGGACAGGGGTCCGGGGAGCTGTTTTTT	15	TRBD1	.	TRBJ2-2	TRBV5-1
CAISSGTTVRPTDTQYF	TGTGCCATCAGCTCCGGGACTACCGTCCGACCGACAGATACGCAGTATTTT	17	TRBD2	many	TRBJ2-3	TRBV10-3
CSAPDVKITDTQYF	TGCAGTGCTCCTGACGTCAAGATCACAGATACGCAGTATTTT	14	.	few	TRBJ2-3	TRBV20-1
CASSSQGTDTQYF	TGTGCCAGCAGCTCCCAGGGCACAGATACGCAGTATTTT	13	.	many	TRBJ2-3	TRBV7-2
CASRSGQISNQPQHF	TGTGCCAGCAGGAGCGGACAGATTAGCAATCAGCCCCAGCATTTT	15	.	.	TRBJ1-5	TRBV2
CASSQGLAGRYEQYF	TGTGCCAGCAGTCAAGGACTAGCCGGGAGGTACGAGCAGTACTTC	15	TRBD2	.	TRBJ2-7	TRBV28
CASSFQGLGPSGANVLTF	TGTGCCAGTAGCTTCCAGGGTCTCGGGCCATCTGGGGCCAACGTCCTGACTTTC	18	.	.	TRBJ2-6	TRBV9
CASSMDRIYGYTF	TGTGCCAGCAGCATGGACAGGATCTATGGCTACACCTTC	13	TRBD1	few	TRBJ1-2	TRBV27
CASSPPGTGGFGEKLFF	TGTGCCAGCAGCCCACCCGGGACAGGGGGTTTCGGTGAAAAACTGTTTTTT	17	TRBD1	.	TRBJ1-4	TRBV9
CASSFRQVVGEQYF	TGTGCCAGCAGTTTCCGACAGGTAGTTGGCGAGCAGTACTTC	14	.	.	TRBJ2-7	TRBV28
CASSATSTQETQYF	TGTGCCAGCAGCGCAACTTCAACCCAAGAGACCCAGTACTTC	14	.	many	TRBJ2-5	TRBV2
CASSQSRNEQYF	TGTGCCAGCAGCCAGAGCCGTAACGAGCAGTACTTC	12	.	many	TRBJ2-7	TRBV3-1
CSARDTLAGSYTEQFF	TGCAGTGCTAGGGATACACTAGCGGGGTCCTATACGGAGCAGTTCTTC	16	TRBD2	.	TRBJ2-1	TRBV20-1
CSATQGADYGYTF	TGCAGTGCCACCCAGGGGGCGGACTATGGCTACACCTTC	13	TRBD1	.	TRBJ1-2	TRBV20-1
CASSQETSGSNEQYF	TGTGCCAGCAGCCAAGAGACCAGCGGGAGTAACGAGCAGTACTTC	15	TRBD2	once	TRBJ2-7	TRBV3-1
CASSLAGAVTDTQYF	TGTGCCAGCAGCTTAGCGGGGGCCGTCACAGATACGCAGTATTTT	15	.	many	TRBJ2-3	TRBV7-9
CASSQGGSESYNEQFF	TGTGCCAGCAGCCAAGGTGGGAGTGAGTCCTACAATGAGCAGTTCTTC	16	.	.	TRBJ2-1	TRBV3-1
CASSQRYQETQYF	TGTGCCAGCAGCCAACGGTACCAAGAGACCCAGTACTTC	13	.	.	TRBJ2-5	TRBV7-2
CASSLALGGDEQFF	TGCGCCAGCAGCTTGGCCCTCGGTGGGGATGAGCAGTTCTTC	14	.	many	TRBJ2-1	TRBV5-1
CACLLAGDEQFF	TGTGCCTGCCTCCTAGCGGGAGATGAGCAGTTCTTC	12	TRBD2	.	TRBJ2-1	TRBV30
CATSRDGYYEQYF	TGTGCCACCAGCAGAGATGGGTACTACGAGCAGTACTTC	13	.	many	TRBJ2-7	TRBV15
CASSETRTGELFF	TGCGCCAGCAGTGAGACGCGCACCGGGGAGCTGTTTTTT	13	.	.	TRBJ2-2	TRBV10-1
CASRKLQETQYF	TGTGCCAGCCGGAAGCTTCAAGAGACCCAGTACTTC	12	.	few	TRBJ2-5	TRBV12-3/TRBV12-4
CASSESGVWETQYF	TGCGCCAGCAGTGAATCTGGGGTATGGGAGACCCAGTACTTC	14	.	.	TRBJ2-5	TRBV10-2
CSALGGSGGRLFWNEQFF	TGCAGTGCCTTAGGGGGATCTGGGGGACGCCTCTTTTGGAATGAGCAGTTCTTC	18	.	.	TRBJ2-1	TRBV20-1
CSVEKGPTDTQYF	TGCAGCGTTGAGAAGGGTCCCACAGATACGCAGTATTTT	13	.	few	TRBJ2-3	TRBV29-1
CASRTGLASETQYF	TGCGCCAGCCGGACCGGACTAGCGTCGGAGACCCAGTACTTC	14	TRBD2	.	TRBJ2-5	TRBV5-1